The 4 T cell receptor beta chains reported below all come from one sample, sequenced in a study of shared clonotypes between healthy human individuals. TCRdb's copy holds only in-frame clones and misses some; the assay was immunoSEQ multiplex PCR. This table has approximately 530,000 clones, 90% to 97% appearing once. Sequencing was done on a sample of naive CD4+ T cells sorted from blood. The subset: CD45RA+ positively selected. These receptors all come from a woman in her 30s in good health.

This chain links TRBV27 with TRBJ2-7, with D possibly matching TRBD2 (6 bases). This CDR3 has 14 amino acids. Trimming left V 2 bases short and J 4 bases short, with 12 bases between. Looked up from germline, CDR1 is MNHEY and CDR2 is SMNVEV (reference sequence). This CDR3 is CASSLSGSLYEQYF. As DNA, the CDR3 is TGTGCCAGCAGTTTAAGCGGGTCGCTTTACGAGCAGTACTTC.

The rearrangement joins TRBV2 to TRBJ1-5; a weak D match, TRBD1 (6 bases). Germline V CDR1 and CDR2: SNHLY, FYNNEI. This CDR3 has 13 residues. The V end lost 6 bases, the J end lost 3 bases, and 9 bases lay between the germline ends. CDR3 nucleotide sequence: TGTGCCAGCAGCAGGGGTTACAATCAGCCCCAGCATTTT. Amino acid sequence: CASSRGYNQPQHF.

The V call is TRBV19, the J call TRBJ2-1; D gene unclear. V dropped 3 bases and J dropped 8 bases, with 17 bases sitting between them. CDR3 length: 15 residues. Germline V CDR1 and CDR2: LNHDA, SQIVND (reference sequence). The CDR3 DNA sequence: TGTGCCAGTAGTATTAGGTGGGGTGCTCGGGATGAGCAGTTCTTC. Its translation is CASSIRWGARDEQFF.

The V and J genes are TRBV9 and TRBJ2-1; D is ambiguous. Trimming left V 0 bases short and J 2 bases short, with 6 bases between. Germline CDR1 is SGDLS and CDR2 is YYNGEE. The CDR3 is made up of 14 amino acids. CDR3 sequence reads: CASSVGRTYNEQFF. Written as DNA, the CDR3 is TGTGCCAGCAGCGTAGGGCGGACCTACAATGAGCAGTTCTTC. The whole variable domain, remainder taken from reference TRBV9 and TRBJ2-1, is DSGVTQTPKHLITATGQRVTLRCSPRSGDLSVYWYQQSLDQGLQFLIQYYNGEERAKGNILERFSAQQFPDLHSELNLSSLELGDSALYFCASSVGRTYNEQFFGPGTRLTVL.